Following are 7 T cell receptor beta chains from one sample sequenced in a study of blood T cell repertoires in COVID-19. Sequencing used immunoSEQ multiplex PCR; TCRdb keeps in-frame clones, though not all of them. The sample holds 110,000 to 150,000 clones, 84% seen once. The specimen sequenced was peripheral blood. These receptors were collected from a human donor in a cohort sampled during active COVID-19.

This chain uses TRBV3-1 (or the pseudogene TRBV3-2) with TRBJ1-2; a weak D match, TRBD1 (6 bases). The CDR3 extends over 14 amino acids. CDR1 is LGHDT and CDR2 is YNNKEL in the germline V gene (reference sequence). Trimming took 1 base from V and 2 from J, leaving 8 bases between them. This chain's CDR3 is CASSQGTANYGYTF. Here the CDR3 DNA reads TGTGCCAGCAGCCAAGGGACAGCGAACTATGGCTACACCTTC.

J is TRBJ2-3 and V is TRBV5-4, with D possibly being TRBD1 (5 bases). The CDR3 contains 15 residues. Between the trimmed V and J ends, which lost 0 bases and 2 bases, there was a span of 10 bases. Germline lookup yields CDR1 SGHNT and CDR2 YYREEE (reference sequence). CDR3 loop: CASSLVGRATDTQYF. Here the CDR3 DNA reads TGTGCCAGCAGCTTGGTTGGCAGGGCCACAGATACGCAGTATTTT.

The gene calls are TRBV6-6 and TRBJ1-5; the D is unclear. The CDR3 has 13 residues. The V end lost 7 bases, the J end lost 3 bases, and 10 bases lay between the germline ends. Germline-derived CDR1 and CDR2 are MNHNY and SVGAGI (reference sequence). CDR3 DNA: TGTGCCAGCACTCCCCGGGTCAATCAGCCCCAGCATTTT. Translating gives CASTPRVNQPQHF.

The chain has TRBV19 and TRBJ1-4, with 7 bases fitting TRBD1. There are 15 residues in the CDR3. V lost 5 bases to trimming and J lost 5 bases; unmatched junction nucleotides: 8. Germline V gene sequence: CDR1 LNHDA, CDR2 SQIVND (reference sequence). The CDR3: CASSPTGDRNEKLFF. The CDR3 DNA follows: TGTGCCAGTAGTCCAACCGGGGACAGAAATGAAAAACTGTTTTTT.

The chain joins TRBV2 to TRBJ1-1; 7 nucleotides match TRBD1. The CDR3 runs to 14 residues. Germline V gene data show CDR1 as SNHLY and CDR2 as FYNNEI. The V and J ends lost 3 bases and 4 bases, in that order; junction bases with no gene match: 5. The CDR3 protein is CASSDGTAGTEAFF. CDR3 DNA sequence: TGTGCCAGCAGTGACGGGACAGCGGGCACTGAAGCTTTCTTT. The full variable domain, its missing parts supplied by reference TRBV2 and TRBJ1-1, is EPEVTQTPSHQVTQMGQEVILRCVPISNHLYFYWYRQILGQKVEFLVSFYNNEISEKSEIFDDQFSVERPDGSNFTLKIRSTKLEDSAMYFCASSDGTAGTEAFFGQGTRLTVV.

As to this clone: At one end, the junction sequence differs from germline, possibly due to a read error. The chain carries TRBV4-1 and TRBJ2-5; possible D gene TRBD1, 5 bases. Germline CDR1 is MGHRA and CDR2 is YSYEKL. This CDR3 spans 15 amino acids. The CDR3 sequence is CASSQERQTEETQYF. The CDR3 nucleotides read TGCGCCAGCAGTCAAGAGAGACAGACGGAGGAGACCCAGTACTTC.

The chain combines TRBV27 with TRBJ2-7; 8 bases match TRBD2. The CDR3 contains 16 residues. The V gene's germline CDR1 is MNHEY and CDR2 SMNVEV (reference sequence). Trimming at V came to 7 bases and at J to 3 bases, leaving 14 bases not matched to a gene. The CDR3 loop is CASTSPGRGENYEQYV. In DNA, the CDR3 is TGTGCCAGCACCTCCCCCGGGCGGGGGGAGAACTACGAGCAGTACGTC.